One and the same sample provided the 20 T cell receptor beta chains below, sequenced in a study of blood T cell repertoires in COVID-19. The assay was immunoSEQ multiplex PCR, and TCRdb's table has in-frame clones only and misses some. The sample has some 200,000 clones; 87% are singletons. Sequenced: PBMCs or T cells enriched from blood (not recorded which). The receptors originated from a woman between 25 and 40 years old who had recovered from COVID-19.

The V gene is TRBV6-5, the J gene TRBJ1-2; 11 positions agree with TRBD1. The CDR3 is 15 residues long. Germline CDR1 and CDR2: MNHEY and SVGAGI. J lost 1 base, V lost 5 bases, and 3 bases had no gene match. The CDR3, as DNA: TGTGCCAGCAGTCGGACAGGGGGCGGTAACTATGGCTACACCTTC. As protein: CASSRTGGGNYGYTF.

The chain carries TRBV24-1 and TRBJ1-3, with no clear D. Germline CDR1 KGHDR, CDR2 SFDVKD. The V gene lost 0 bases and the J gene lost 3 bases, with 5 bases spanning the gap. The CDR3 extends over 14 amino acids. The CDR3 DNA sequence: TGTGCCACCAGTGATTTGGGCAGTGGAAACACCATATATTTT. The encoded protein is CATSDLGSGNTIYF.

This rearrangement joins TRBV9 to TRBJ1-3; 8 bases align to TRBD1. V lost 2 bases and J lost 4; bases outside the gene matches: 11. CDR1 is SGDLS, CDR2 YYNGEE, per germline. There are 17 residues in the CDR3. The CDR3 DNA reads TGTGCCAGCAGCGTGGATGGACAGGGTGGCCTAGGAAACACCATATATTTT. Its translation is CASSVDGQGGLGNTIYF. Combining the CDR3 with reference TRBV9 and TRBJ1-3 gives the whole variable domain DSGVTQTPKHLITATGQRVTLRCSPRSGDLSVYWYQQSLDQGLQFLIQYYNGEERAKGNILERFSAQQFPDLHSELNLSSLELGDSALYFCASSVDGQGGLGNTIYFGEGSWLTVV.

The CDR3 DNA sequence: TGCACCAGCAGTCAAAACTGGGCAGGGGACGACCCAGATACGCAGTATTTT. Protein sequence: CTSSQNWAGDDPDTQYF. The genes are TRBV1 and TRBJ2-3; the table's D call, TRBD1, has no DNA check behind it. TRBV1 is marked as a pseudogene. This CDR3 comprises 17 residues.

This chain connects TRBV28 to TRBJ1-5; no clear D gene. Germline CDR1 reads MDHEN; CDR2 reads SYDVKM. The CDR3 length is 14 residues. Between the trimmed V and J ends, which lost 3 bases and 0 bases, there was a span of 6 bases. The CDR3 DNA follows: TGTGCCAGCAGTTTGACATATAGCAATCAGCCCCAGCATTTT. Translating it yields CASSLTYSNQPQHF.

This chain connects TRBV6-4 to TRBJ2-1, with 9 bases that match TRBD2. The J segment lost 2 bases and the V segment lost 5 bases, leaving 10 bases of the junction unmatched. In germline, CDR1 is MRHNA, CDR2 SNTAGT. This CDR3 comprises 17 residues. This CDR3 is CASSSGRRAPPYNEQFF. CDR3 nucleotide sequence: TGTGCCAGCAGTAGCGGGAGGAGGGCCCCTCCCTACAATGAGCAGTTCTTC.

The chain recombines TRBV27 with TRBJ2-3, with D unclear. This CDR3 comprises 17 residues. V lost 2 bases and J 5 bases, leaving 20 bases between the germline ends. Germline assignment: CDR1 MNHEY and CDR2 SMNVEV (reference sequence). CDR3 sequence: CASSLLVASLSRDTQYF. In nucleotides, the CDR3 is TGTGCCAGCAGTTTACTCGTAGCTTCGCTGTCGCGAGATACGCAGTATTTT.

This sequence joins TRBV5-1 and TRBJ2-3, with a possible D match to TRBD2 (6 bases). CDR1 is SGHRS, CDR2 YFSETQ, per germline. CDR3 size: 14 residues. The V end was cut by 3 bases, the J end by 2 bases, with 10 bases between. CDR3 in DNA: TGCGCCAGCAGCTCCGGGACTTCCACAGATACGCAGTATTTT. This codes for CASSSGTSTDTQYF.

The rearrangement links TRBV19 to TRBJ1-1; 7 bases line up with TRBD1. This CDR3 is 12 amino acids long. With V trimmed by 6 bases and J by 10 bases, 8 bases remained unmatched. CDR1 and CDR2 (germline): LNHDA, SQIVND (reference sequence). This CDR3 is CASSAIGQAAFF. CDR3 in DNA: TGTGCCAGTAGCGCGATAGGACAGGCAGCTTTCTTT.

This clone was seen a single time. The rearrangement uses TRBV3-1 (or the pseudogene TRBV3-2) and TRBJ2-5; 11 nucleotides match TRBD2. Germline assignment: CDR1 LGHDT and CDR2 YNNKEL (reference sequence). The junction had 7 bases not matched to a gene; V was cut back by 3 bases and J by 1 base. The CDR3 spans 17 residues. CDR3 nucleotide sequence: TGTGCCAGCAGCCACTACGGGACTAGCGGACCCCAAGAGACCCAGTACTTC. Translating gives CASSHYGTSGPQETQYF.

CDR3: CASSLGGEQFF. The CDR3 DNA follows: TGTGCCAGTAGTTTGGGGGGTGAGCAGTTCTTC. V usage is TRBV19 and J usage is TRBJ2-1; tentative D call: TRBD2 (6 bases). Trimming removed 5 bases from V and 9 bases from J, with 8 bases in between. CDR3 length equals 11 residues. Germline assignment: CDR1 LNHDA and CDR2 SQIVND (reference sequence).

The rearrangement uses TRBV19 and TRBJ2-7, with 8 bases lining up with TRBD2. The germline CDR1 and CDR2 sequences are LNHDA and SQIVND (reference sequence). V was pared by 9 bases and J by 4 bases, with 8 bases of the junction left unmatched. The CDR3 has 13 amino acids. CDR3 bases: TGTGCCAGCAGAGCGGGAGAACGGTACGAGCAGTACTTC. Translated: CASRAGERYEQYF.

V gene TRBV15 combines with J gene TRBJ1-1, with 7 bases that match TRBD1. V dropped 5 bases and J dropped 0; count of bases not matched to a gene: 3. The CDR3 runs 14 residues. Germline V gene lookup returns CDR1 LNHNV and CDR2 YYDKDF (reference sequence). The CDR3 region has the DNA TGTGCCACCAGCTTGGACAGGATGAACACTGAAGCTTTCTTT. Amino acid sequence: CATSLDRMNTEAFF.

This clone was seen only once. The J gene is TRBJ2-2, the V gene TRBV4-2, with D possibly TRBD2 on 5 matching bases. This CDR3 contains 12 residues. CDR1 is LGHNA, CDR2 YNFKEQ, per germline. Trimming took 5 bases from V and 6 from J, leaving 7 bases between them. The CDR3 loop reads CASSYGAGELFF. CDR3 nucleotides: TGTGCCAGCAGCTACGGGGCCGGGGAGCTGTTTTTT.

The V gene is TRBV12-3 or TRBV12-4, the J gene TRBJ1-1; TRBD1 matches at 8 bases. V lost 7 bases and J lost 5; bases outside the gene matches: 6. This CDR3 comprises 13 residues. This chain's CDR3 is CASTHRGSTEAFF. In DNA, the CDR3 is TGTGCCAGCACTCACAGGGGGAGTACTGAAGCTTTCTTT.

The gene calls are TRBV19 and TRBJ1-1, with D possibly being TRBD1 (5 bases). Germline V gene data show CDR1 as LNHDA and CDR2 as SQIVND (reference sequence). V was pared by 6 bases and J by 7 bases, with 15 bases between. The CDR3 sequence is 13 residues long. The CDR3 bases are TGTGCCAGTAGCCAGGGTGGTTGGGGTGAAGCTTTCTTT. Encoded protein: CASSQGGWGEAFF.

The chain uses TRBV30 and TRBJ1-5, with unresolved D. The CDR3 totals 13 residues. V gave up 2 bases and J gave up 0 bases, with 5 bases separating them. The germline V gene encodes CDR1 GTSNPN and CDR2 SVGIG (reference sequence). The CDR3 region has the DNA TGTGCCTGGAGTCCCCATAGCAATCAGCCCCAGCATTTT. Translated: CAWSPHSNQPQHF.

This chain uses TRBV27 with TRBJ1-1; 7 nucleotides match TRBD1. The CDR3 length is 21 residues. With 6 bases clipped from V and 2 bases from J, the junction kept 27 bases outside the gene matches. Germline V gene data show CDR1 as MNHEY and CDR2 as SMNVEV (reference sequence). The CDR3 region has the DNA TGTGCCAGCAGCCCCAGGGGGAAGTTGTTCGGGGACCGACCTCTAAACACTGAAGCTTTCTTT. Residues: CASSPRGKLFGDRPLNTEAFF.

The chain has TRBV24-1 and TRBJ2-1; D is perhaps TRBD1 (6 bases). CDR1 is KGHDR, CDR2 SFDVKD, per germline. V was clipped by 5 bases and J by 0 bases, with 7 bases between them. The CDR3 is made up of 14 amino acids. The CDR3 bases are TGTGCCACCAGTGCAGGGGACTCCTACAATGAGCAGTTCTTC. Translating it yields CATSAGDSYNEQFF.

This chain uses TRBV4-3 with TRBJ1-2; D is uncertain. Per germline, CDR1 LGHNA and CDR2 YSLEER. The length of the CDR3 is 14 residues. Trimming stripped 0 bases from V and 6 bases from J, with 11 bases between. This chain's CDR3 is CASSQDLEADGYTF. The CDR3 DNA sequence: TGCGCCAGCAGCCAAGATCTGGAGGCAGATGGCTACACCTTC.